The present T cell receptor beta chain was sequenced within a study of T-cell memory formation after mild COVID-19. At the level of the study: The TCR clusters were mostly specific to one donor.

With constant-segment primers, 5'RACE yielded cDNA libraries of TCR alpha and TCR beta that carried sample barcodes and UMIs. TCRdb re-derived calls from the 5' RACE reads in MiXCR, one entry per CDR3 protein. The sample includes a few hundred thousand distinct CDR3 sequences, 25% seen only once; the top ten take under 15%. From germline, CDR1 is SGHRS and CDR2 YFSETQ. V shed 4 bases, J shed 3 bases, and the junction held 6 bases outside the gene matches. The CDR3 totals 15 residues. This sequence originates from an adult woman who had mild COVID-19 (a few samples of this study predate the infection). Cell type and time point are not known. V gene TRBV5-1 combines with J gene TRBJ2-2, with 7 bases lining up with TRBD1. The sample was PBMCs or a T cell subset sorted from them (not recorded which). The CDR3 spells CASSHGDRHTGELFF. DNA for the CDR3: TGCGCCAGCAGCCATGGGGACAGACACACCGGGGAGCTGTTTTTT.